The 25 T cell receptor beta chains below come from one sample, sequenced in a study of blood T cell repertoires in COVID-19 (dated by TCRdb to the early 2020s). The protocol used for the library was the immunoSEQ multiplex PCR assay. The source is immuneACCESS, and TCRdb retained only in-frame sequences with V and J called. Part of the clones is not carried over; for the studies checked, unresolved V genes explain less than half of this, and the remainder is unexplained. This sample has 130,000 to 150,000 clones in its table, and roughly 80% of those were observed once. The ten largest clonotypes hold around 2.7% of the sample. Sequencing was performed on peripheral blood. The receptors shown here come from a woman of 80 years or more with acute or convalescent COVID-19.

V gene TRBV29-1 combines with J gene TRBJ1-2; TRBD1 matches at 7 bases. The CDR3 totals 13 residues. Germline-derived CDR1 and CDR2 are SQVTM and ANQGSEA. Trimming cost V 4 bases and J 4 bases; bases outside gene matches: 6. CDR3 loop: CSVGGGVFYGYTF. The CDR3 bases are TGCAGCGTTGGAGGGGGCGTATTCTATGGCTACACCTTC.

Concerning this clone: A read error may account for a junction end that differs from germline. The chain employs TRBV7-7 and TRBJ2-5; 8 nucleotides line up with TRBD2. The CDR3 is made up of 14 amino acids. CDR1 and CDR2 (germline): SSHAT, FNYEAQ (reference sequence). The CDR3 DNA reads as TGTGCTAGCAGCTTGGGACTAGGACAAGAGACCCAGTACTTC. It yields the protein CASSLGLGQETQYF.

The chain employs TRBV4-1 and TRBJ2-2, with 10 bases lining up with TRBD2. The CDR3 is 18 residues long. Losses at the gene ends were 2 bases for V and 6 bases for J; bases not matched to a gene: 12. From germline, CDR1 is MGHRA and CDR2 YSYEKL. Written as DNA, the CDR3 is TGCGCCAGCAGCCAATCCAGCGGGGGGGCCATTGGTGCCGGGGAGCTGTTTTTT. This codes for CASSQSSGGAIGAGELFF.

This chain links TRBV5-5 with TRBJ2-1; TRBD2 aligns across 9 bases. CDR3 length: 13 residues. V gave up 3 bases and J gave up 10 bases; unmatched junction bases: 5. Germline CDR1 is SGHKS and CDR2 is YYEKEE (reference sequence). Written as DNA, the CDR3 is TGTGCCAGCAGCTCGGGACTAGCTTACGAGCAGTTCTTC. Residues: CASSSGLAYEQFF.

The chain employs TRBV6-5 and TRBJ1-4, with 10 bases that match TRBD1. Trimming cost V 4 bases and J 9 bases; bases outside gene matches: 2. The CDR3 consists of 13 residues. Germline CDR1 is MNHEY and CDR2 is SVGAGI. The CDR3 DNA reads TGTGCCAGCAGTTCTGACAGGGGGCAAAAACTGTTTTTT. Translated, it gives CASSSDRGQKLFF.

V usage is TRBV27 and J usage is TRBJ1-1, with TRBD1 identical over 8 bases. The V gene end was trimmed by 6 bases and the J gene end by 4 bases; junction bases not matched to a gene: 4. The CDR3 runs 13 residues. Germline V CDR1 and CDR2: MNHEY, SMNVEV (reference sequence). CDR3 amino acids: CASREQGVTEAFF. In nucleotides, the CDR3 is TGTGCCAGCAGGGAACAGGGGGTCACTGAAGCTTTCTTT.

The chain joins TRBV6-5 to TRBJ2-7; tentatively, D is TRBD1 (6 bases). Germline CDR1 reads MNHEY; CDR2 reads SVGAGI. The CDR3 covers 14 residues. V was clipped by 7 bases and J by 5 bases, with 18 bases between them. The CDR3 nucleotides are TGTGCCAGCATTTCAGGGGCCTTGGAAGACGAGCAGTACTTC. Translated: CASISGALEDEQYF.

V is TRBV7-3 and J is TRBJ1-3; weak D call: TRBD1 (5 bases). The V gene lost 3 bases and the J gene lost 0 bases, with 21 bases spanning the gap. This CDR3 spans 19 amino acids. Per the germline V gene, CDR1 is SGHTA and CDR2 is FQGTGA. In nucleotides, the CDR3 is TGTGCCAGCAGCTTTGGGGCCCCCGGGGGGGAAGGCTCTGGAAACACCATATATTTT. This translates into CASSFGAPGGEGSGNTIYF.

The chain has TRBV2 and TRBJ1-1, with 7 bases identical to TRBD1. The trim removed 4 bases at V and 0 bases at J, leaving 5 bases unmatched. Germline V gives CDR1 SNHLY, CDR2 FYNNEI. The CDR3 runs 15 residues. The CDR3 DNA reads as TGTGCCAGCAGTGGGGACAGCTTCATGAACACTGAAGCTTTCTTT. Its protein product is CASSGDSFMNTEAFF.

The chain couples TRBV19 to TRBJ1-1; weak D call: TRBD1 (5 bases). V lost 7 bases and J 1 base, leaving 16 bases between the germline ends. Germline CDR1 reads LNHDA; CDR2 reads SQIVND (reference sequence). This CDR3 has 15 residues. The CDR3 DNA follows: TGTGCCAGTACGAGCGTTAGACAGACGAACACTGAAGCTTTCTTT. Translating it yields CASTSVRQTNTEAFF.

V usage is TRBV5-1 and J usage is TRBJ1-6; 9 nucleotides line up with TRBD1. The J segment lost 9 bases and the V segment lost 4 bases, leaving 8 bases of the junction unmatched. The germline gives CDR1 SGHRS, CDR2 YFSETQ. This CDR3 has 15 amino acids. In DNA form, the CDR3 reads TGCGCCAGCAGCCCCGGGACAGGGAACAGTTCACCCCTCCACTTT. Its protein is CASSPGTGNSSPLHF.

V usage is TRBV29-1 and J usage is TRBJ1-1; possible D gene TRBD1, 6 bases. The CDR3 has 13 residues. V was pared by 4 bases and J by 1 base, with 10 bases between. CDR1 and CDR2 from the germline V gene are SQVTM and ANQGSEA. In nucleotides, the CDR3 is TGCAGCGTTGTAGGACAGCCGAACACTGAAGCTTTCTTT. Translated: CSVVGQPNTEAFF.

A single count supports this clone. The V gene is TRBV3-1 (or the pseudogene TRBV3-2), the J gene TRBJ1-1; weak D call: TRBD1 (5 bases). Germline V lookup: CDR1 LGHDT, CDR2 YNNKEL (reference sequence). The CDR3 is 12 amino acids. V lost 4 bases to trimming and J lost 8 bases, with 11 bases between them. This CDR3 is CASSRAGREAFF. The DNA for the CDR3 is TGTGCCAGCAGCCGGGCGGGGCGGGAAGCTTTCTTT.

V gene TRBV2 combines with J gene TRBJ1-4, with D unclear. The V end lost 2 bases, the J end lost 7 bases, and 17 bases lay between the germline ends. Germline V gene data show CDR1 as SNHLY and CDR2 as FYNNEI. This CDR3 is built from 16 residues. CDR3 sequence (DNA): TGTGCCAGCAGTGAAAGTTTCCCTGCCGAGAGTGAAAAACTGTTTTTT. This gives the protein CASSESFPAESEKLFF.

The chain is built from TRBV5-1 and TRBJ2-1, with a weak D call TRBD1 (5 bases). V lost 4 bases, J lost 1 base, and 9 bases lay in between. Germline CDR1 and CDR2: SGHRS and YFSETQ. The CDR3 totals 14 residues. In DNA form, the CDR3 reads TGCGCCAGCAGCATTCAGGGTTCCTACAATGAGCAGTTCTTC. Translated, it gives CASSIQGSYNEQFF.

The rearrangement uses TRBV5-4 and TRBJ1-2; 12 bases map to TRBD1. Unmatched junction bases numbered 7, after V lost 4 bases and J lost 9 bases. The CDR3 is 14 residues long. Germline V gene sequence: CDR1 SGHNT, CDR2 YYREEE (reference sequence). This chain's CDR3 is CASSPGTGGESYTF. The DNA for the CDR3 is TGTGCCAGCAGCCCCGGGACAGGGGGCGAAAGCTACACCTTC.

This rearrangement joins TRBV5-1 to TRBJ1-1; D uncertain. This CDR3 contains 11 residues. Germline assignment: CDR1 SGHRS and CDR2 YFSETQ. Trimming removed 6 bases from V and 2 bases from J, with 5 bases in between. CDR3 sequence reads: CASNGNTEAFF. The CDR3 DNA reads TGCGCCAGCAACGGTAACACTGAAGCTTTCTTT. Drawing the rest from reference TRBV5-1 and TRBJ1-1, the complete variable domain is KAGVTQTPRYLIKTRGQQVTLSCSPISGHRSVSWYQQTPGQGLQFLFEYFSETQRNKGNFPGRFSGRQFSNSRSEMNVSTLELGDSALYLCASNGNTEAFFGQGTRLTVV.

The V and J genes are TRBV14 and TRBJ1-1, with 7 positions matching TRBD1. Unmatched junction bases numbered 5, after V lost 0 bases and J lost 1 base. This CDR3 has 16 amino acids. CDR1 and CDR2 (germline): SGHDN, FVKESK. The CDR3 sequence: CASSQEYGQANTEAFF. The CDR3 DNA reads TGTGCCAGCAGCCAAGAGTATGGACAGGCGAACACTGAAGCTTTCTTT.

The chain recombines TRBV19 with TRBJ2-2; 9 nucleotides align to TRBD2. With 7 bases clipped from V and 6 bases from J, the junction kept 12 bases outside the gene matches. This CDR3 has 16 amino acids. Germline lookup yields CDR1 LNHDA and CDR2 SQIVND (reference sequence). As DNA, the CDR3 is TGTGCCAGTATCGAGGCGGGGGGGCGTCCGGCCGGGGAGCTGTTTTTT. It specifies CASIEAGGRPAGELFF.

This clone was counted a single time. The chain links TRBV3-1 (or the pseudogene TRBV3-2) to TRBJ1-3, with a possible D match to TRBD1 (6 bases). V lost 5 bases and J lost 4, with 15 bases in between. The CDR3 is 15 residues long. From germline, CDR1 is LGHDT and CDR2 YNNKEL (reference sequence). In DNA form, the CDR3 reads TGTGCCAGCAGCGCGGACAGACTGGGGGGAAACACCATATATTTT. Translated: CASSADRLGGNTIYF.

This sequence joins TRBV6-5 and TRBJ1-3, with a weak D call TRBD1 (5 bases). The V end lost 5 bases, the J end lost 4 bases, and 9 bases lay between the germline ends. The CDR3 has 13 residues. Germline values: CDR1 MNHEY, CDR2 SVGAGI. The CDR3 region has the DNA TGTGCCAGCAGTCAGGGATCGGGAAACACCATATATTTT. Translation gives CASSQGSGNTIYF.

This clone was seen a handful of times. This sequence joins TRBV4-3 and TRBJ2-2; weak D call: TRBD2 (6 bases). Between the trimmed V and J ends, which lost 4 bases and 5 bases, there was a span of 11 bases. This CDR3 is built from 14 residues. Looked up from germline, CDR1 is LGHNA and CDR2 is YSLEER. CDR3 amino acids: CASSLGSQTGELFF. The CDR3 DNA reads as TGCGCCAGCAGCCTCGGGAGTCAAACCGGGGAGCTGTTTTTT.

The chain links TRBV6-5 to TRBJ1-6; D not resolved. In germline, CDR1 is MNHEY, CDR2 SVGAGI. The length of the CDR3 is 14 residues. V was cut by 5 bases and J by 8 bases, with 13 bases left in between. CDR3 loop: CASSPRVQYSPLHF. As DNA, the CDR3 is TGTGCCAGCAGTCCCCGGGTTCAGTATTCACCCCTCCACTTT.

V and J are TRBV29-1 and TRBJ1-2; TRBD1 might be the D (5 bases). Germline lookup yields CDR1 SQVTM and CDR2 ANQGSEA. This CDR3 comprises 11 residues. The V and J ends lost 6 bases and 6 bases respectively, with 11 bases between them. CDR3 sequence: CSVLRANGYTF. In DNA, the CDR3 is TGCAGCGTCCTCAGGGCCAATGGCTACACCTTC.

The rearrangement uses TRBV5-4 and TRBJ2-1; 7 bases fit TRBD2. Germline lookup yields CDR1 SGHNT and CDR2 YYREEE (reference sequence). Germline trimming cut 4 bases from V and 1 base from J; bases unmatched to any gene: 5. The CDR3 is 15 residues long. CDR3 in amino acids: CASSPTSVSYNEQFF. In DNA form, the CDR3 reads TGTGCCAGCAGCCCAACTAGCGTTTCCTACAATGAGCAGTTCTTC. The entire variable domain, with the rest obtained from reference TRBV5-4 and TRBJ2-1, is as follows: ETGVTQSPTHLIKTRGQQVTLRCSSQSGHNTVSWYQQALGQGPQFIFQYYREEENGRGNFPPRFSGLQFPNYSSELNVNALELDDSALYLCASSPTSVSYNEQFFGPGTRLTVL.